Listed below are T cell receptor beta chains from one sample, sequenced in a study of identifying expanded T cells in peripheral blood. This table comes from immunoSEQ multiplex PCR, and its TCRdb copy is limited to in-frame clones, with some not included. The table lists 60,000 to 80,000 clones, roughly 90% of them singletons, with over 2.5% in the top ten. Specimen: blood. All receptors derive from a person aged 18 to 75 in good health. The CDR3 runs from the conserved cysteine through the conserved F or W. The D gene is left open where the match is weak. Clone size appears in some rows only: once, few, many, or a class for an expanded clone.

v_call: TRBV25-1; d_call: NA; j_call: TRBJ1-3; clone_size: NA; cdr3_nt: TGTGCCAGCAAACAGGGAGCCGGAAACACCATATATTTT; cdr3_aa: CASKQGAGNTIYF
v_call: TRBV25-1; d_call: TRBD2; j_call: TRBJ2-7; clone_size: once; cdr3_nt: TGTGCCAGCAGTGAATTGGCGCTAGCGGGTACCTACGAGCAGTACTTC; cdr3_aa: CASSELALAGTYEQYF
v_call: TRBV9; d_call: TRBD1; j_call: TRBJ2-2; clone_size: NA; cdr3_nt: TGTGCCAGCAGCCCTCAGGGGGTTTTGGCCGGGGAGCTGTTTTTT; cdr3_aa: CASSPQGVLAGELFF
v_call: TRBV30; d_call: NA; j_call: TRBJ1-3; clone_size: NA; cdr3_nt: TGTGCCTGGAGTGTAAGGACTTCTGGAAACACCATATATTTT; cdr3_aa: CAWSVRTSGNTIYF
v_call: TRBV7-2; d_call: TRBD2; j_call: TRBJ2-5; clone_size: NA; cdr3_nt: TGTGCCAGCAGCTTAGCCGGGACTAAGTACTTC; cdr3_aa: CASSLAGTKYF
v_call: TRBV28; d_call: TRBD1; j_call: TRBJ1-6; clone_size: NA; cdr3_nt: TGTGCCAGCAGTTTATTTGACAGGGGTTCACCCCTCCACTTT; cdr3_aa: CASSLFDRGSPLHF
v_call: TRBV19; d_call: TRBD1; j_call: TRBJ2-3; clone_size: NA; cdr3_nt: TGTGCCACGGGACCGGGACAGGGGGCTTATACGCAGTATTTT; cdr3_aa: CATGPGQGAYTQYF
v_call: TRBV5-6; d_call: NA; j_call: TRBJ2-2; clone_size: once; cdr3_nt: TGTGCCAGCTCCGAGGGGGACCCCGGGGAGCTGTTTTTT; cdr3_aa: CASSEGDPGELFF
v_call: TRBV28; d_call: NA; j_call: TRBJ2-5; clone_size: NA; cdr3_nt: TGTGCCAGCAGTTTTACAGGAGGACAAGAGACCCAGTACTTC; cdr3_aa: CASSFTGGQETQYF
v_call: TRBV28; d_call: NA; j_call: TRBJ2-7; clone_size: NA; cdr3_nt: TGTGCCAGCAGTTCAAGGGGCTTCCCCCCCGGCGAGCAGTACTTC; cdr3_aa: CASSSRGFPPGEQYF
v_call: TRBV7-4; d_call: NA; j_call: TRBJ2-5; clone_size: NA; cdr3_nt: TGTGCCAGCAGCTTAGCCTGCCCTATAACCCAGTACTTC; cdr3_aa: CASSLACPITQYF
v_call: TRBV28; d_call: TRBD2; j_call: TRBJ2-3; clone_size: once; cdr3_nt: TGTGCCAGCACCCGGGGGGAAACAGATACGCAGTATTTT; cdr3_aa: CASTRGETDTQYF
v_call: TRBV4-3; d_call: NA; j_call: TRBJ2-5; clone_size: NA; cdr3_nt: TGCGCCAGCAGCCAGAAACTAGGGCGAGAGACCCAGTACTTC; cdr3_aa: CASSQKLGRETQYF
v_call: TRBV2; d_call: NA; j_call: TRBJ2-7; clone_size: NA; cdr3_nt: TGTGCCAGCAGTAAACCGGGACCCTACGAGCAGTACTTC; cdr3_aa: CASSKPGPYEQYF
v_call: TRBV9; d_call: NA; j_call: TRBJ2-5; clone_size: NA; cdr3_nt: TGTGCCAGCAGCCCTCGGGACTCGGAAGAGACCCAGTACTTC; cdr3_aa: CASSPRDSEETQYF
v_call: TRBV6-6; d_call: TRBD1; j_call: TRBJ1-1; clone_size: NA; cdr3_nt: TGTGCCAGCAGTCCCGGACAGGGGGCCGTTAACACTGAAGCTTTCTTT; cdr3_aa: CASSPGQGAVNTEAFF
v_call: TRBV5-6; d_call: TRBD2; j_call: TRBJ2-5; clone_size: once; cdr3_nt: TGTGCCAGCAGCCGACTAGCGGGAGGGCAAGAGACCCAGTACTTC; cdr3_aa: CASSRLAGGQETQYF
v_call: TRBV27; d_call: NA; j_call: TRBJ2-2; clone_size: once; cdr3_nt: TGTGCCAGCAGTTTCTCGACAGGAAACACCGGGGAGCTGTTTTTT; cdr3_aa: CASSFSTGNTGELFF
v_call: TRBV19; d_call: TRBD2; j_call: TRBJ2-3; clone_size: NA; cdr3_nt: TGTGCCAGTAGTCCAGGGAGGAGCGGGGTCACAGATACGCAGTATTTT; cdr3_aa: CASSPGRSGVTDTQYF
v_call: TRBV7-6; d_call: TRBD2; j_call: TRBJ2-1; clone_size: NA; cdr3_nt: TGTGCCAGCAGCCGACTAGCGGGGGGGTCCTACAATGAGCAGTTCTTC; cdr3_aa: CASSRLAGGSYNEQFF
v_call: TRBV9; d_call: NA; j_call: TRBJ2-4; clone_size: NA; cdr3_nt: TGTGCCAGCAGCGTATTCGGGACCCACGGGGACATTCAGTACTTC; cdr3_aa: CASSVFGTHGDIQYF
v_call: TRBV21-1; d_call: NA; j_call: TRBJ2-7; clone_size: NA; cdr3_nt: TGTGCCAGCAGCAAACGATGGAGACGAAAGCCCTACGAGCAGTACTTC; cdr3_aa: CASSKRWRRKPYEQYF
v_call: TRBV9; d_call: TRBD2; j_call: TRBJ2-2; clone_size: NA; cdr3_nt: TGTGCCAGCAGCACGCGGACTAGCGGCAACACCGGGGAGCTGTTTTTT; cdr3_aa: CASSTRTSGNTGELFF
v_call: TRBV5-1; d_call: NA; j_call: TRBJ1-1; clone_size: NA; cdr3_nt: TGCGCCAGCAGCTTCCTCAGGGTAACGGACACTGAAGCTTTCTTT; cdr3_aa: CASSFLRVTDTEAFF
v_call: TRBV11-2; d_call: NA; j_call: TRBJ2-3; clone_size: NA; cdr3_nt: TGTGCCAGCAGTCCTGTGGGCCGGGGGGATACGCAGTATTTT; cdr3_aa: CASSPVGRGDTQYF
v_call: TRBV6-4; d_call: NA; j_call: TRBJ2-1; clone_size: NA; cdr3_nt: TGTGCCAGCAGTGCCTCTCCTGTAGGTGAGCAGTTCTTC; cdr3_aa: CASSASPVGEQFF
v_call: TRBV6-5; d_call: TRBD1; j_call: TRBJ2-7; clone_size: NA; cdr3_nt: TGTGCCAGCAGTCAGGACAGGGCCCTACTCTACGAGCAGTACTTC; cdr3_aa: CASSQDRALLYEQYF
v_call: TRBV9; d_call: NA; j_call: TRBJ2-2; clone_size: NA; cdr3_nt: TGTGCCAGCAGCCACCTGACGGGCGCCGGGGAGCTGTTTTTT; cdr3_aa: CASSHLTGAGELFF
v_call: TRBV14; d_call: NA; j_call: TRBJ2-7; clone_size: once; cdr3_nt: TGTGCCAGCAGCCGTGGCGGGAAATCCTCCTACGAGCAGTACTTC; cdr3_aa: CASSRGGKSSYEQYF
v_call: TRBV19; d_call: TRBD1; j_call: TRBJ2-3; clone_size: NA; cdr3_nt: TGTGCCAGTAGTATAGATGGGGACAGAGGCACAGATACGCAGTATTTT; cdr3_aa: CASSIDGDRGTDTQYF
v_call: TRBV6-1; d_call: TRBD1; j_call: TRBJ1-1; clone_size: NA; cdr3_nt: TGTGCCAGCAGTGAAGGGCCCAGGACAGGGGGCTTGGGTGAAGCTTTCTTT; cdr3_aa: CASSEGPRTGGLGEAFF
v_call: TRBV5-1; d_call: TRBD1; j_call: TRBJ1-1; clone_size: NA; cdr3_nt: TGCGCCAGCAGCCTCTATGGACAGGGGGCGGATTTTGACACTGAAGCTTTCTTT; cdr3_aa: CASSLYGQGADFDTEAFF